These 14 T cell receptor beta chains originate from one sample sequenced in a study of PD-1 blockade in classical Hodgkin lymphoma. The table came from immunoSEQ multiplex PCR; TCRdb's copy has only in-frame clones and leaves some out. The sample holds around 90,000 clones, around four fifths seen once. The time point: cycle 4 day 1 (C4D1), after less than 7 weeks of nivolumab. Relapse was seen in all patients after autologous stem cell transplantation, and brentuximab vedotin exposure was variable. The sequences come from peripheral blood mononuclear cells (PBMCs), collected before the fourth cycle of nivolumab. The receptors stem from a human donor with classical Hodgkin lymphoma.

This clone has just one count. The J gene is TRBJ2-3, the V gene TRBV18; unclear D gene. The V gene lost 3 bases and the J gene lost 0 bases, with 10 bases spanning the gap. The CDR3 has 15 residues. Looked up from germline, CDR1 is KGHSH and CDR2 is LQKENI. The CDR3 DNA follows: TGTGCCAGCTCACCTCCCACGGCGAGCACAGATACGCAGTATTTT. This sequence encodes CASSPPTASTDTQYF.

The rearrangement links TRBV19 to TRBJ2-7; 13 bases match TRBD2. CDR3 length equals 16 residues. The trim removed 4 bases at V and 7 bases at J, leaving 10 bases unmatched. The germline V gene encodes CDR1 LNHDA and CDR2 SQIVND (reference sequence). The CDR3 DNA reads TGTGCCAGTAGTACCTTTACCGGGACTAGCGGGACAGAGCAGTACTTC. It codes for CASSTFTGTSGTEQYF.

The chain uses TRBV6-1 and TRBJ2-1, with 10 bases lining up with TRBD1. With 6 bases clipped from V and 5 bases from J, the junction kept 10 bases outside the gene matches. CDR1 and CDR2 (germline): MNHNS, SASEGT. CDR3 size: 16 residues. This CDR3 reads CASSETGTGVHNEQFF. Written as DNA, the CDR3 is TGTGCCAGCAGCGAAACCGGGACAGGGGTCCACAATGAGCAGTTCTTC.

V gene TRBV5-1 combines with J gene TRBJ1-1; possibly TRBD1 for D (5 bases). CDR1 is SGHRS and CDR2 is YFSETQ in the germline V gene. The CDR3 contains 12 residues. V was shortened by 0 bases and J by 11 bases, with 11 bases between the two germline ends. The CDR3 bases are TGCGCCAGCAGCTTGGTAGGGGCGGTGGCTTTCTTT. Its protein product is CASSLVGAVAFF.

This clone turned up a few times. The sample has other DNA sequences that encode this CDR3 too. The chain links TRBV2 to TRBJ1-1; 8 bases align to TRBD1. The CDR3 sequence is 14 residues long. Trimming removed 5 bases from V and 0 bases from J; junction bases left unmatched: 2. The germline gives CDR1 SNHLY, CDR2 FYNNEI. The CDR3 protein is CASSRQGLNTEAFF. CDR3 nucleotides: TGTGCCAGCAGTCGACAGGGGTTGAACACTGAAGCTTTCTTT.

The chain has TRBV18 and TRBJ1-1, with D possibly being TRBD1 (5 bases). CDR3 length: 16 amino acids. V dropped 2 bases and J dropped 2 bases, with 15 bases sitting between them. CDR1 is KGHSH and CDR2 is LQKENI in the germline V gene. CDR3 amino acids: CASSPLATRENTEAFF. The CDR3, as DNA: TGTGCCAGCTCACCATTGGCGACCAGGGAAAACACTGAAGCTTTCTTT.

This clone has just a few counts. This chain uses TRBV10-3 with TRBJ2-2; D may be TRBD2 (6 bases). Germline loops: CDR1 ENHRY, CDR2 SYGVKD. The CDR3 loop spans 13 amino acids. Trimming left V 2 bases short and J 7 bases short, with 8 bases between. The CDR3: CAISETEGGELFF. CDR3 nucleotides: TGTGCCATCAGTGAGACGGAGGGCGGGGAGCTGTTTTTT.

This clone has a single count. The rearrangement joins TRBV27 to TRBJ2-2; maybe TRBD1 (7 bases). The CDR3 loop spans 16 amino acids. V was shortened by 3 bases and J by 5 bases, with 16 bases between the two germline ends. Germline CDR1 MNHEY, CDR2 SMNVEV (reference sequence). The CDR3 coding sequence is TGTGCCAGCAGTTTTATGGCAGGGGGGTTAACCGGGGAGCTGTTTTTT. Translation: CASSFMAGGLTGELFF.

The chain couples TRBV6-1 to TRBJ2-5; TRBD1 agrees at 8 bases. With V trimmed by 4 bases and J by 5 bases, 3 bases remained unmatched. Germline V gene lookup returns CDR1 MNHNS and CDR2 SASEGT. The CDR3 covers 13 residues. CDR3 protein: CASSGTGWETQYF. DNA for the CDR3: TGTGCCAGCAGTGGGACAGGGTGGGAGACCCAGTACTTC.

V and J are TRBV7-9 and TRBJ1-2; D gene unclear. V lost 3 bases, J lost 4 bases, and 12 bases lay in between. The length of the CDR3 is 14 residues. The germline gives CDR1 SEHNR, CDR2 FQNEAQ (reference sequence). CDR3 in DNA: TGTGCCAGCAGCTTCCATACATCCTCCTATGGCTACACCTTC. Residues: CASSFHTSSYGYTF.

The chain carries TRBV28 and TRBJ1-4; D perhaps matches TRBD1 (6 bases). CDR3 length equals 16 residues. V gave up 2 bases and J gave up 0 bases, with 10 bases separating them. Germline V gene data show CDR1 as MDHEN and CDR2 as SYDVKM. The CDR3 DNA reads as TGTGCCAGCAGTTTAGTGGGGGCTGCAACTAATGAAAAACTGTTTTTT. As protein: CASSLVGAATNEKLFF.

V usage is TRBV6-6 and J usage is TRBJ1-5, with D possibly matching TRBD1 (5 bases). This CDR3 is built from 14 residues. The germline V gene has CDR1 MNHNY and CDR2 SVGAGI (reference sequence). Trimming stripped 2 bases from V and 0 bases from J, with 5 bases between. The CDR3 loop is CASSYRGSNQPQHF. Here the CDR3 DNA reads TGTGCCAGCAGTTACAGGGGTAGCAATCAGCCCCAGCATTTT.

The J gene is TRBJ2-3, the V gene TRBV5-1, with 7 bases fitting TRBD1. Germline CDR1 reads SGHRS; CDR2 reads YFSETQ. The CDR3 consists of 16 residues. The V segment lost 4 bases and the J segment 1 base; nucleotides outside the gene matches: 9. CDR3 protein: CASSPVGGRGTDTQYF. The CDR3 nucleotides read TGCGCCAGCAGCCCCGTAGGGGGCCGGGGCACAGATACGCAGTATTTT. The variable domain in full, completed from reference TRBV5-1 and TRBJ2-3, reads KAGVTQTPRYLIKTRGQQVTLSCSPISGHRSVSWYQQTPGQGLQFLFEYFSETQRNKGNFPGRFSGRQFSNSRSEMNVSTLELGDSALYLCASSPVGGRGTDTQYFGPGTRLTVL.

The V and J genes are TRBV6-5 and TRBJ1-5, with 9 bases identical to TRBD1. Trimming cost V 10 bases and J 3 bases; bases outside gene matches: 4. This CDR3 spans 13 amino acids. Germline V gene sequence: CDR1 MNHEY, CDR2 SVGAGI. CDR3 coding DNA: TGTGCCACCAGGACAGGGGACAATCAGCCCCAGCATTTT. Amino acid sequence: CATRTGDNQPQHF.